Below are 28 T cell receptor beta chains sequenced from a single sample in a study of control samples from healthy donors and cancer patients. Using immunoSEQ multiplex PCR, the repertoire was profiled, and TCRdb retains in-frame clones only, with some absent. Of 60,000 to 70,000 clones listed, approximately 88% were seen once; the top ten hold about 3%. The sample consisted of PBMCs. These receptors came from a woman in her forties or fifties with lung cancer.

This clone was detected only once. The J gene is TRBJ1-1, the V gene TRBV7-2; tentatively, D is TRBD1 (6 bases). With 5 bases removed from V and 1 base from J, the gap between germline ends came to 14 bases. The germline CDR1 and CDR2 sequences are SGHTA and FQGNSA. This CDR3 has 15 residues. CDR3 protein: CASSARGRGNTEAFF. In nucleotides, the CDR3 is TGTGCCAGCAGCGCTCGAGGCAGGGGGAACACTGAAGCTTTCTTT. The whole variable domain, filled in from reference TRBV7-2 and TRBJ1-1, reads GAGVSQSPSNKVTEKGKDVELRCDPISGHTALYWYRQSLGQGLEFLIYFQGNSAPDKSGLPSDRFSAERTGGSVSTLTIQRTQQEDSAVYLCASSARGRGNTEAFFGQGTRLTVV.

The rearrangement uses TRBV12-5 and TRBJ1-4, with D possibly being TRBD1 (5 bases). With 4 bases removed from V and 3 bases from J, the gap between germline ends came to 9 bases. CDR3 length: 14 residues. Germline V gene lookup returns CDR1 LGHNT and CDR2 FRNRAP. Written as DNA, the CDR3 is TGTGCTAGTGGTTCGACAGCATCTAATGAAAAACTGTTTTTT. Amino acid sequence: CASGSTASNEKLFF. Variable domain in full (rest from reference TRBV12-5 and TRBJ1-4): DARVTQTPRHKVTEMGQEVTMRCQPILGHNTVFWYRQTMMQGLELLAYFRNRAPLDDSGMPKDRFSAEMPDATLATLKIQPSEPRDSAVYFCASGSTASNEKLFFGSGTQLSVL.

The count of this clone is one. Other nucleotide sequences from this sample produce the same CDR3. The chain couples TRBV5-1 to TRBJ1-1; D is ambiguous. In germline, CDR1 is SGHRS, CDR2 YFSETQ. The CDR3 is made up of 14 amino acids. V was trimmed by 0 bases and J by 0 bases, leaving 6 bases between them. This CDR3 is CASSLGGMNTEAFF. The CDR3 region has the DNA TGCGCCAGCAGCTTGGGAGGGATGAACACTGAAGCTTTCTTT.

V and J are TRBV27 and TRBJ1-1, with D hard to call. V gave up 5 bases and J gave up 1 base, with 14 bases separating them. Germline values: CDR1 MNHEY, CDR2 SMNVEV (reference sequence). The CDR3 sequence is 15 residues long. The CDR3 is CASSLSKSGNTEAFF. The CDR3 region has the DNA TGTGCCAGCAGTCTGAGTAAGAGTGGGAACACTGAAGCTTTCTTT.

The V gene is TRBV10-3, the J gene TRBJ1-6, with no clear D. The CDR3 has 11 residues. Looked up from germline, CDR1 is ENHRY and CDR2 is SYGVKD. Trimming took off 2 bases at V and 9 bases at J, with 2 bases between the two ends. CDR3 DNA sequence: TGTGCCATCAGTGAGGGTTCACCCCTCCACTTT. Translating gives CAISEGSPLHF.

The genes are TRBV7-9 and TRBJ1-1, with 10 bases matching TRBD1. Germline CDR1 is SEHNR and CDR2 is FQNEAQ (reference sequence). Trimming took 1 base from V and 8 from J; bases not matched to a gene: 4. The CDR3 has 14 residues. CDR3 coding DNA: TGTGCCAGCAGCTTAGAGACAGGGGGCCAGGAAGCTTTCTTT. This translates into CASSLETGGQEAFF.

The CDR3 bases are TGTGCCAGCAGCGGGGACAGGGGTATTAGCTACACCTTC. Amino acids: CASSGDRGISYTF. The genes are TRBV7-3 and TRBJ1-2, with 10 nucleotides matching TRBD1. Looked up from germline, CDR1 is SGHTA and CDR2 is FQGTGA. The CDR3 length is 13 residues. Trimming removed 5 bases from V and 9 bases from J; junction bases left unmatched: 6. Together with reference TRBV7-3 and TRBJ1-2, the CDR3 gives the full variable domain: GAGVSQTPSNKVTEKGKYVELRCDPISGHTALYWYRQSLGQGPEFLIYFQGTGAADDSGLPNDRFFAVRPEGSVSTLKIQRTERGDSAVYLCASSGDRGISYTFGSGTRLTVV.

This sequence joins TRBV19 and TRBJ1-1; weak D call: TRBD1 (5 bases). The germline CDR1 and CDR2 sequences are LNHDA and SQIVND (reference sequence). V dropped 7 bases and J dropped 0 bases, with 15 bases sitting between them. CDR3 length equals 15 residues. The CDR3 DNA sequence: TGTGCCAGTACGCCCTTCAGGACATTGAACACTGAAGCTTTCTTT. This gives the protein CASTPFRTLNTEAFF.

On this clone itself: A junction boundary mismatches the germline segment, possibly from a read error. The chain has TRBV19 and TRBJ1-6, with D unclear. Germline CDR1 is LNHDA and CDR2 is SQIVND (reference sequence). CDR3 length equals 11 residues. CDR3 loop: CASSGGIFFAF. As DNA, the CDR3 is TGTGCCAGTAGCGGCGGGATTTTTTTTGCTTTT.

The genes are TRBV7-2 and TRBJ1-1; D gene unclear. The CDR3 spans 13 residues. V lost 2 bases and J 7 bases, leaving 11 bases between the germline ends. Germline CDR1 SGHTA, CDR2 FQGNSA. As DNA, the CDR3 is TGTGCCAGCAGCTTACTCGGCGAGGGTGAAGCTTTCTTT. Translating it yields CASSLLGEGEAFF. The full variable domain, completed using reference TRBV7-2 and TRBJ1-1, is GAGVSQSPSNKVTEKGKDVELRCDPISGHTALYWYRQSLGQGLEFLIYFQGNSAPDKSGLPSDRFSAERTGGSVSTLTIQRTQQEDSAVYLCASSLLGEGEAFFGQGTRLTVV.

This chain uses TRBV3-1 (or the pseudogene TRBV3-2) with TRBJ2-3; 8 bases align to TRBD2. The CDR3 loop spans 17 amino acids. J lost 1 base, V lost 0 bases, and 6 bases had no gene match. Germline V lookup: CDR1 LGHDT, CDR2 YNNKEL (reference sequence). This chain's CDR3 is CASSQDPEAGGTDTQYF. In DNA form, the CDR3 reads TGTGCCAGCAGCCAAGATCCGGAAGCGGGAGGCACAGATACGCAGTATTTT.

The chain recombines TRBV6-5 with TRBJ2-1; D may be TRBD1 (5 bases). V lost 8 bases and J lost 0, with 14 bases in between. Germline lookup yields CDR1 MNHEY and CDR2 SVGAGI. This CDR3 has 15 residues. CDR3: CASYRTPSSYNEQFF. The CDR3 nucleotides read TGTGCCAGCTATCGGACACCTAGCTCCTACAATGAGCAGTTCTTC.

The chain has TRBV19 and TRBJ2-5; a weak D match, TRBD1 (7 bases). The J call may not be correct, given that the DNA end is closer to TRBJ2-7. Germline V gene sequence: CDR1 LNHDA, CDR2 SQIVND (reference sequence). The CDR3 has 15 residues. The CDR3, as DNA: TGTGCCAGTAGCCTTGGGCAGGGGGAGGTCTCCGAGCAGTACTTC. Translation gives CASSLGQGEVSEQYF.

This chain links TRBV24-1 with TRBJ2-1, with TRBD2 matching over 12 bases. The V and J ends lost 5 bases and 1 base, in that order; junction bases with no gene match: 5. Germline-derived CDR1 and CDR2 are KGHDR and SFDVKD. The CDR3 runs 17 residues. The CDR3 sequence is CATSAPLAGGSYNEQFF. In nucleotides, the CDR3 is TGTGCCACCAGTGCCCCCCTAGCGGGGGGGTCCTACAATGAGCAGTTCTTC.

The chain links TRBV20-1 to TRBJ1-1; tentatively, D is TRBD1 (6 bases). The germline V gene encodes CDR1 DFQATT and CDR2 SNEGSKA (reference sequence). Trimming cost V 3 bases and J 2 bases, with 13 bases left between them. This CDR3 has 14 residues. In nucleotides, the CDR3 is TGCAGTGCTAGTAATGCAGGGGTTAACACTGAAGCTTTCTTT. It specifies CSASNAGVNTEAFF.

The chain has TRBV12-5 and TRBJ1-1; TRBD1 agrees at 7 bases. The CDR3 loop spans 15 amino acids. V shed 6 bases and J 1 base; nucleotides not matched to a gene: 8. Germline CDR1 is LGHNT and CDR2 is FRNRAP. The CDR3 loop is CASGSPGQKNTEAFF. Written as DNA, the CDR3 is TGTGCTAGTGGGTCACCGGGACAGAAGAACACTGAAGCTTTCTTT. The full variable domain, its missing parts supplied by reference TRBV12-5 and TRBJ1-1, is DARVTQTPRHKVTEMGQEVTMRCQPILGHNTVFWYRQTMMQGLELLAYFRNRAPLDDSGMPKDRFSAEMPDATLATLKIQPSEPRDSAVYFCASGSPGQKNTEAFFGQGTRLTVV.

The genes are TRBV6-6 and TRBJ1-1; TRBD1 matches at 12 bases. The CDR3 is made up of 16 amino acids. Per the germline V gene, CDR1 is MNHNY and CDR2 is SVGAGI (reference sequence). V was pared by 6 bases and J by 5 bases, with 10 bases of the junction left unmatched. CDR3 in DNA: TGTGCCAGCAGCCTAGGGACAGGGGGCGCGAGGACTGAAGCTTTCTTT. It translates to CASSLGTGGARTEAFF.

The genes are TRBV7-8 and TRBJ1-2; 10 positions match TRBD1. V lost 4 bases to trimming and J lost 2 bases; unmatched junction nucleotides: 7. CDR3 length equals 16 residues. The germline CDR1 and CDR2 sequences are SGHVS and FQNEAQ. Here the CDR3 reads CASSSGQGDPNYGYTF. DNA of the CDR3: TGTGCCAGCAGCTCCGGACAGGGGGACCCCAACTATGGCTACACCTTC.

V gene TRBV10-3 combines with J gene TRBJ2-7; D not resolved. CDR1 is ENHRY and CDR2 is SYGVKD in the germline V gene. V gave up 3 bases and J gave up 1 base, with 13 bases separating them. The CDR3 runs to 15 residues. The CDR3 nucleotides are TGTGCCATCAGTGATTCCACGTCTATTTCCTACGAGCAGTACTTC. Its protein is CAISDSTSISYEQYF.

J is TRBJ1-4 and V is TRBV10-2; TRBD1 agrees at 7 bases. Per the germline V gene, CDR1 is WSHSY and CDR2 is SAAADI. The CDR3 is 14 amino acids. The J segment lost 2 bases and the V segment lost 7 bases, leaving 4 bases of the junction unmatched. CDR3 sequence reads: CASTGGATNEKLFF. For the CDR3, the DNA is TGCGCCAGCACAGGGGGAGCGACTAATGAAAAACTGTTTTTT.

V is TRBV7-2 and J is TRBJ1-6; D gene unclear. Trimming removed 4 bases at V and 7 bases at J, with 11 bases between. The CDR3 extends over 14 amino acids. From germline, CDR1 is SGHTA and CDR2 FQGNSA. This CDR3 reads CASSSDGPNSPLHF. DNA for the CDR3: TGTGCCAGCAGCTCGGACGGACCAAATTCACCCCTCCACTTT.

The DNA of the CDR3 is TGTGCCAGCAAAGGGCCAGGGGGCCTGCCCCAGCATTTT. This sequence encodes CASKGPGGLPQHF. The rearrangement uses TRBV27 and TRBJ1-5, with 8 bases matching TRBD1. The J segment lost 9 bases and the V segment lost 7 bases, leaving 8 bases of the junction unmatched. Germline-derived CDR1 and CDR2 are MNHEY and SMNVEV (reference sequence). The CDR3 totals 13 residues.

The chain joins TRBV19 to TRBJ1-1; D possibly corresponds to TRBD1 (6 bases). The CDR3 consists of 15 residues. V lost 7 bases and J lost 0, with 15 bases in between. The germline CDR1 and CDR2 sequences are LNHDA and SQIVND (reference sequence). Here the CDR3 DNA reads TGTGCCAGTAAAGGGGGGACCGGATTGAACACTGAAGCTTTCTTT. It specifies CASKGGTGLNTEAFF.

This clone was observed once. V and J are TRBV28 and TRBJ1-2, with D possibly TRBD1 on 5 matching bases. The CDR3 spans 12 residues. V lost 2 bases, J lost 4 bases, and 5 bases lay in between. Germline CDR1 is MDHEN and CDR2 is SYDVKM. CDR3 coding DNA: TGTGCCAGCAGTTTACAGGGCTATGGCTACACCTTC. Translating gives CASSLQGYGYTF.

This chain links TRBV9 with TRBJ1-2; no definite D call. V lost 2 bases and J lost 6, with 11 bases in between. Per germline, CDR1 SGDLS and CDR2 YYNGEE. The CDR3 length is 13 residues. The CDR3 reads CASSVQARNGYTF. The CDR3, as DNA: TGTGCCAGCAGCGTTCAGGCTAGAAATGGCTACACCTTC.

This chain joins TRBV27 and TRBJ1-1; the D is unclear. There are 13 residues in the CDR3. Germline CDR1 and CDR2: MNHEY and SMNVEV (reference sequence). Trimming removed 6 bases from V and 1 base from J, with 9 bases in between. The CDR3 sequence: CASRSQANTEAFF. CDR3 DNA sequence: TGTGCCAGCAGGAGCCAGGCGAACACTGAAGCTTTCTTT.

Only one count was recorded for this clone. The CDR3 sequence: CSASELGTGAYTEAFF. CDR3 DNA sequence: TGCAGTGCTAGTGAACTTGGGACAGGGGCATACACTGAAGCTTTCTTT. This chain connects TRBV20-1 to TRBJ1-1, with TRBD1 matching 10 bases. Looked up from germline, CDR1 is DFQATT and CDR2 is SNEGSKA (reference sequence). Trimming removed 3 bases from V and 3 bases from J; junction bases left unmatched: 10. The CDR3 sequence is 16 residues long.

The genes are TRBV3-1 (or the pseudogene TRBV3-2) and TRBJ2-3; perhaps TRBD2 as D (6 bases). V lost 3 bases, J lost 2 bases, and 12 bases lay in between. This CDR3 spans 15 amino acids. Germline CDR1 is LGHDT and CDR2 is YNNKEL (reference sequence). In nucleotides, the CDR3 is TGTGCCAGCAGCCATGGGACTCACTTCACAGATACGCAGTATTTT. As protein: CASSHGTHFTDTQYF.